These 29 T cell receptor beta chains were all obtained from the same sample, sequenced in a study of cytotoxic CD8 clonotypes in ibrutinib-treated CLL. Sequencing was performed with immunoSEQ multiplex PCR; in TCRdb, only in-frame clones are kept and a portion is missing. The data contain approximately 140,000 clones, roughly 80% of them seen just once; the ten biggest clones take up less than 30%. The sequences come from PBMCs, collected after 12 months of ibrutinib treatment. These receptors were obtained from a human donor with chronic lymphocytic leukemia.

CDR3 in amino acids: CASSPDRLYNEQFF. CDR3 coding DNA: TGTGCCAGCTCACCCGACAGGTTATACAATGAGCAGTTCTTC. The chain employs TRBV18 and TRBJ2-1; maybe TRBD1 (6 bases). The germline gives CDR1 KGHSH, CDR2 LQKENI. The V and J ends lost 3 bases and 4 bases respectively, with 10 bases between them. The CDR3 has 14 amino acids.

V is TRBV4-3 and J is TRBJ2-1; 7 bases fit TRBD2. The V and J ends lost 0 bases and 6 bases, in that order; junction bases with no gene match: 5. Germline CDR1 LGHNA, CDR2 YSLEER. This CDR3 spans 15 amino acids. Written as DNA, the CDR3 is TGCGCCAGCAGCCAAGATAGCGGGCTGATCAATGAGCAGTTCTTC. Translation: CASSQDSGLINEQFF.

The chain joins TRBV12-5 to TRBJ1-2; 7 bases align to TRBD1. CDR3 size: 11 residues. CDR1 LGHNT and CDR2 FRNRAP come from the germline V gene. V gave up 6 bases and J gave up 7 bases; unmatched junction bases: 2. CDR3 amino acids: CASGTGFGYTF. DNA of the CDR3: TGTGCTAGTGGGACAGGGTTTGGCTACACCTTC.

This clone showed up just a few times. The genes are TRBV6-5 and TRBJ1-1; D not resolved. V dropped 0 bases and J dropped 10 bases, with 12 bases sitting between them. Germline CDR1 reads MNHEY; CDR2 reads SVGAGI. This CDR3 has 13 amino acids. The CDR3 DNA reads as TGTGCCAGCAGTTACTCTCCTATGTTATCAGCTTTCTTT. It translates to CASSYSPMLSAFF.

The genes are TRBV25-1 and TRBJ2-2; D unresolved. V was clipped by 7 bases and J by 4 bases, with 10 bases between them. The germline V gene encodes CDR1 MGHDK and CDR2 SYGVNS. This CDR3 has 13 residues. Here the CDR3 DNA reads TGTGCCAGCATAGGGCCCCGCACCGGGGAGCTGTTTTTT. Protein: CASIGPRTGELFF.

The chain combines TRBV28 with TRBJ2-7; D may be TRBD2 (6 bases). CDR1 is MDHEN and CDR2 is SYDVKM in the germline V gene. The germline V and J ends were trimmed by 2 bases and 0 bases, with 8 bases remaining between them. The CDR3 consists of 14 residues. The CDR3 sequence: CASSLGGISYEQYF. For the CDR3, the DNA is TGTGCCAGCAGTTTAGGCGGGATCTCCTACGAGCAGTACTTC.

This rearrangement joins TRBV5-1 to TRBJ2-1; D remains ambiguous. The CDR3 contains 14 residues. CDR1 is SGHRS, CDR2 YFSETQ, per germline. The germline V and J ends were trimmed by 4 bases and 5 bases, with 13 bases remaining between them. As DNA, the CDR3 is TGCGCCAGCAGCATCATGTGGGTCGACAATGAGCAGTTCTTC. It codes for CASSIMWVDNEQFF.

Only one count was recorded for this clone. The V gene is TRBV7-3, the J gene TRBJ2-1, with 7 bases that match TRBD1. The germline CDR1 and CDR2 sequences are SGHTA and FQGTGA. The length of the CDR3 is 13 residues. Unmatched junction bases numbered 5, after V lost 5 bases and J lost 7 bases. The CDR3: CASSIIQGNEQFF. The DNA for the CDR3 is TGTGCCAGCAGCATCATACAGGGGAATGAGCAGTTCTTC.

This chain links TRBV6-1 with TRBJ2-3; 10 bases fit TRBD1. The CDR3 runs to 15 residues. With 6 bases clipped from V and 4 bases from J, the junction kept 7 bases outside the gene matches. Germline-derived CDR1 and CDR2 are MNHNS and SASEGT. For the CDR3, the DNA is TGTGCCAGCAGGGAAATCGGACAGGGGGCAGATACGCAGTATTTT. Protein product: CASREIGQGADTQYF.

The rearrangement joins TRBV5-1 to TRBJ1-1; weak D call: TRBD1 (6 bases). The V end lost 0 bases, the J end lost 6 bases, and 12 bases lay between the germline ends. There are 14 residues in the CDR3. In germline, CDR1 is SGHRS, CDR2 YFSETQ. The chain's CDR3 is CASSLERRTAEAFF. The CDR3 nucleotides are TGCGCCAGCAGCTTGGAACGAAGGACAGCTGAAGCTTTCTTT.

The rearrangement links TRBV10-3 to TRBJ2-7, with 11 nucleotides matching TRBD1. The CDR3 spans 15 residues. The ends lost 4 bases at V and 3 bases at J; junction bases unmatched: 5. Germline assignment: CDR1 ENHRY and CDR2 SYGVKD. CDR3 protein: CAISAPGQGVYEQYF. The CDR3 DNA follows: TGTGCCATCAGTGCGCCGGGACAGGGGGTCTACGAGCAGTACTTC.

This chain uses TRBV18 with TRBJ2-5; D is possibly TRBD1 (6 bases). Germline V CDR1 and CDR2: KGHSH, LQKENI. There are 14 residues in the CDR3. Trimming removed 2 bases at V and 3 bases at J, with 10 bases between. The CDR3 DNA sequence: TGTGCCAGCTCACCAAAGGCAGGGGAAGAGACCCAGTACTTC. Residues: CASSPKAGEETQYF.

J is TRBJ2-1 and V is TRBV5-6, with D possibly matching TRBD1 (6 bases). V lost 10 bases, J lost 6 bases, and 8 bases lay in between. The CDR3 contains 10 residues. Germline values: CDR1 SGHDT, CDR2 YYEEEE. The CDR3 loop reads CAAGVNEQFF. Here the CDR3 DNA reads TGTGCCGCAGGGGTCAATGAGCAGTTCTTC. Based on the CDR3 plus reference TRBV5-6 and TRBJ2-1, the full variable domain is DAGVTQSPTHLIKTRGQQVTLRCSPKSGHDTVSWYQQALGQGPQFIFQYYEEEERQRGNFPDRFSGHQFPNYSSELNVNALLLGDSALYLCAAGVNEQFFGPGTRLTVL.

The chain uses TRBV29-1 and TRBJ2-7; a possible D gene is TRBD1 (5 bases). Germline V gene sequence: CDR1 SQVTM, CDR2 ANQGSEA. The CDR3 runs 11 residues. The ends were cut back, 7 bases at V and 6 bases at J, with 13 bases in the middle. This CDR3 reads CSATSQGEQYF. DNA of the CDR3: TGCAGCGCTACCTCGCAGGGCGAGCAGTACTTC.

The chain joins TRBV19 to TRBJ1-2; TRBD1 matches at 7 bases. The CDR3 has 12 residues. Germline V gene sequence: CDR1 LNHDA, CDR2 SQIVND (reference sequence). The V gene end was trimmed by 6 bases and the J gene end by 2 bases; junction bases not matched to a gene: 0. The CDR3 here is CASRGQNYGYTF. Written as DNA, the CDR3 is TGTGCCAGTAGGGGACAGAACTATGGCTACACCTTC.

The chain couples TRBV19 to TRBJ2-2, with a tentative D call TRBD1 (5 bases). Germline assignment: CDR1 LNHDA and CDR2 SQIVND (reference sequence). The CDR3 is 14 residues long. V was trimmed by 2 bases and J by 3 bases, leaving 7 bases between them. The chain's CDR3 is CASSIIGDTGELFF. In DNA, the CDR3 is TGTGCCAGTAGTATAATAGGGGACACCGGGGAGCTGTTTTTT.

This chain joins TRBV5-8 and TRBJ2-7; D might be TRBD2 (6 bases). The CDR3 runs to 14 residues. V was clipped by 4 bases and J by 3 bases, with 14 bases between them. Germline V gene data show CDR1 as SGHTS and CDR2 as YDEGEE. The CDR3 reads CASSPRDGDYEQYF. CDR3 DNA: TGTGCCAGCAGCCCGCGGGACGGTGACTACGAGCAGTACTTC.

The CDR3 bases are TGTGCCAGCAGCTTGGTAGCGGGGGGAACCTACGAGCAGTACTTC. This encodes CASSLVAGGTYEQYF. The chain links TRBV5-8 to TRBJ2-7; 10 bases are a match to TRBD2. The CDR3 runs to 15 residues. With 0 bases clipped from V and 2 bases from J, the junction kept 2 bases outside the gene matches. Germline V gene data show CDR1 as SGHTS and CDR2 as YDEGEE.

This clone has more than one count but fewer than ten. V gene TRBV5-1 combines with J gene TRBJ1-4; 8 positions agree with TRBD1. The CDR3 consists of 14 residues. CDR1 SGHRS and CDR2 YFSETQ come from the germline V gene. The junction had 1 base not matched to a gene; V was cut back by 3 bases and J by 3 bases. The CDR3 nucleotides read TGCGCCAGCAGCTGGGGACAGGCTAATGAAAAACTGTTTTTT. Translating it yields CASSWGQANEKLFF.

This clone was recorded a few times. The J gene is TRBJ2-5, the V gene TRBV25-1; possible D gene TRBD2, 7 bases. Germline V lookup: CDR1 MGHDK, CDR2 SYGVNS. V was clipped by 3 bases and J by 5 bases, with 13 bases between them. The CDR3 length is 14 residues. The CDR3 reads CASSDGGQRETQYF. Written as DNA, the CDR3 is TGTGCCAGCAGTGACGGGGGGCAGAGGGAGACCCAGTACTTC.

J is TRBJ2-7 and V is TRBV2, with 7 bases fitting TRBD2. The CDR3 consists of 13 residues. The germline gives CDR1 SNHLY, CDR2 FYNNEI. CDR3 region: CTRGSGINQEQYF. The CDR3, as DNA: TGTACGAGAGGGAGCGGGATAAACCAGGAGCAGTACTTC.

With regard to this clone: Other nucleotide sequences from this sample produce the same CDR3. The chain links TRBV11-2 to TRBJ2-5, with 7 bases lining up with TRBD2. The germline V gene has CDR1 SGHAT and CDR2 FQNNGV. The trim removed 1 base at V and 4 bases at J, leaving 3 bases unmatched. The CDR3 is made up of 14 amino acids. CDR3 bases: TGTGCCAGCAGCTTAGGATGGGGGGGAGAGACCCAGTACTTC. Protein product: CASSLGWGGETQYF.

The V gene is TRBV27, the J gene TRBJ2-7; possibly TRBD2 for D (6 bases). The CDR3 runs to 13 residues. Trimming shortened V by 3 bases and J by 6 bases, and 12 bases separated the two germline ends. The V gene's germline CDR1 is MNHEY and CDR2 SMNVEV (reference sequence). CDR3 sequence: CASSFRGWGEQYF. The CDR3 nucleotides are TGTGCCAGCAGTTTCCGGGGGTGGGGCGAGCAGTACTTC.

To note about this clone: This specimen includes other DNA sequences encoding the same CDR3. This chain connects TRBV19 to TRBJ2-7; D is ambiguous. The CDR3 has 13 amino acids. Germline V gene lookup returns CDR1 LNHDA and CDR2 SQIVND (reference sequence). V was cut by 1 base and J by 3 bases, with 7 bases left in between. The chain's CDR3 is CASSIAADYEQYF. CDR3 bases: TGTGCCAGTAGTATAGCAGCTGACTACGAGCAGTACTTC.

This chain links TRBV7-2 with TRBJ2-1, with TRBD2 identical over 9 bases. Germline V gives CDR1 SGHTA, CDR2 FQGNSA. The CDR3 covers 17 residues. Unmatched junction bases numbered 6, after V lost 1 base and J lost 2 bases. CDR3 DNA sequence: TGTGCCAGCAGCTTAGTATGGCTAGCGGGGACCTACAATGAGCAGTTCTTC. Translated, it gives CASSLVWLAGTYNEQFF. The full variable domain, rest sourced from reference TRBV7-2 and TRBJ2-1, is GAGVSQSPSNKVTEKGKDVELRCDPISGHTALYWYRQSLGQGLEFLIYFQGNSAPDKSGLPSDRFSAERTGGSVSTLTIQRTQQEDSAVYLCASSLVWLAGTYNEQFFGPGTRLTVL.

The CDR3 DNA is TGTGCCAGCAGTTTTGGGGGGCGTGGGACTGAAGCTTTCTTT. This translates into CASSFGGRGTEAFF. V gene TRBV28 combines with J gene TRBJ1-1, with D perhaps matching TRBD1 (6 bases). In germline, CDR1 is MDHEN, CDR2 SYDVKM. Trimming took 3 bases from V and 5 from J, leaving 13 bases between them. The CDR3 covers 14 residues.

Of note for this clone: The same CDR3 arises from other DNA sequences in this sample as well. The rearrangement uses TRBV5-1 and TRBJ1-1; tentative D call: TRBD1 (6 bases). The CDR3 is 14 amino acids. The ends were cut back, 3 bases at V and 1 base at J, with 10 bases in the middle. The germline gives CDR1 SGHRS, CDR2 YFSETQ. CDR3 sequence: CASSSQGWNTEAFF. The CDR3 nucleotides are TGCGCCAGCAGCTCACAGGGATGGAACACTGAAGCTTTCTTT.

This clone has only a few counts. The chain joins TRBV13 to TRBJ2-7; D might be TRBD2 (6 bases). Germline V CDR1 and CDR2: PRHDT, FYEKMQ (reference sequence). The V and J ends lost 6 bases and 4 bases respectively, with 13 bases between them. The CDR3 has 13 residues. This chain's CDR3 is CASRAPGGYEQYF. DNA of the CDR3: TGTGCCAGCAGGGCCCCTGGGGGGTACGAGCAGTACTTC.

This chain joins TRBV29-1 and TRBJ1-2; a possible D gene is TRBD1 (5 bases). Looked up from germline, CDR1 is SQVTM and CDR2 is ANQGSEA. With 4 bases removed from V and 7 bases from J, the gap between germline ends came to 16 bases. The CDR3 has 13 amino acids. Here the CDR3 reads CSVGPGGTGGYTF. DNA for the CDR3: TGCAGCGTTGGCCCGGGGGGGACTGGTGGCTACACCTTC. The complete variable domain, with remaining parts taken from reference TRBV29-1 and TRBJ1-2, reads SAVISQKPSRDICQRGTSLTIQCQVDSQVTMMFWYRQQPGQSLTLIATANQGSEATYESGFVIDKFPISRPNLTFSTLTVSNMSPEDSSIYLCSVGPGGTGGYTFGSGTRLTVV.